A selection of T cell receptor beta chains follows, all from one sample in a study of T cell changes during pregnancy in multiple sclerosis. Produced via immunoSEQ multiplex PCR; TCRdb's table is partial and in-frame only. There are tens of thousands of clones in the sample; 93% occur only once, and approximately 1.8% lies in the top ten. The sequencing here drew on peripheral blood, taken after pregnancy. These receptors were obtained from a female donor with multiple sclerosis, enrolled in a pregnancy study. The CDR3 runs from the conserved cysteine through the conserved F or W. A D gene is named only where the DNA matches it firmly. Expanded clones are given a class, and other clones once, few, many or no size at all.

size	V	D	J	DNA	CDR3
NA	TRBV19	NA	TRBJ1-5	TGTGCCAGTAGTGTCGGGAGAAATCAGCCCCAGCATTTT	CASSVGRNQPQHF
NA	TRBV5-1	TRBD2	TRBJ2-5	TGCGCCAGCAGCGAACTAGCGGGAGTCGAGACCCAGTACTTC	CASSELAGVETQYF
NA	TRBV19	TRBD2	TRBJ2-1	TGTGCCAGTAGTATGGCTAGCGGCTACAGAGAGCAGTTCTTC	CASSMASGYREQFF
once	TRBV6-1	NA	TRBJ2-7	TGTGCCAGCAGTGTACTGAACCTCCACGAGCAGTACTTC	CASSVLNLHEQYF
NA	TRBV27	NA	TRBJ2-3	TGTGCCAGCAGTTACGGGGGTGGAAGCACAGATACGCAGTATTTT	CASSYGGGSTDTQYF
NA	TRBV2	TRBD1	TRBJ1-1	TGTGCCAGGGGGTTGGGACAGGGCTCTTCTGCTGAAGCTTTCTTT	CARGLGQGSSAEAFF
NA	TRBV11-2	NA	TRBJ2-7	TGTGCCAGCAGCTTAACGAGGTTGGGGCCCTACGAGCAGTACTTC	CASSLTRLGPYEQYF
NA	TRBV7-9	NA	TRBJ1-2	TGTGCCAGCAGCTTATACTCTGGCTACACCTTC	CASSLYSGYTF
NA	TRBV7-9	TRBD1	TRBJ1-6	TGTGCCAGCAGCTTAGGTGGCAGGGGGGTTAATTCACCCCTCCACTTT	CASSLGGRGVNSPLHF
NA	TRBV5-4	NA	TRBJ2-1	TGTGCCAGCAGCTTGGCGTCCCGCGATGAGCAGTTCTTC	CASSLASRDEQFF
once	TRBV6-5	TRBD2	TRBJ2-7	TGTGCCAGCAGTAACGCGGCGGGAGGGTACTACGAGCAGTACTTC	CASSNAAGGYYEQYF
NA	TRBV10-1	NA	TRBJ1-4	TGCGCCAGCAGTACAGATCCGGGGAGTGATGAAAAACTGTTTTTT	CASSTDPGSDEKLFF
NA	TRBV19	NA	TRBJ2-2	TGTGCCAGTACTAAGGAAAGGACTGTTTCTACGAACACCGGGGAGCTGTTTTTT	CASTKERTVSTNTGELFF
NA	TRBV6-5	TRBD2	TRBJ2-1	TGTGCCAGCAGTTTATCTAGCGGGAGCTACAATGAGCAGTTCTTC	CASSLSSGSYNEQFF
NA	TRBV18	NA	TRBJ1-4	TGTGCCAGCTCGGGGGGGCCTGCAACTAATGAAAAACTGTTTTTT	CASSGGPATNEKLFF
NA	TRBV28	NA	TRBJ2-5	TGTGCCAGCAGTCGCCGGAGCGGACAAGAGACCCAGTACTTC	CASSRRSGQETQYF
NA	TRBV15	NA	TRBJ1-1	TGTGCCACCGGGCCGGGACACATAAAGCAAGGCACTGAAGCTTTCTTT	CATGPGHIKQGTEAFF
NA	TRBV6-1	TRBD2	TRBJ2-7	TGTGCCAGCAGTGAAGCGTCGTTAGCGGGAGAGCTGACCTACGAGCAGTACTTC	CASSEASLAGELTYEQYF
NA	TRBV30	NA	TRBJ1-1	TGTGCCTGGAGACTCGGGGGGGGCACTGAAGCTTTCTTT	CAWRLGGGTEAFF
NA	TRBV10-1	NA	TRBJ1-2	TGCGCCAGCAGTGAGTCGAAGGATCGCGGGGGCGCGGAGGGCTACACCTTC	CASSESKDRGGAEGYTF
NA	TRBV29-1	TRBD2	TRBJ2-7	TGCAGCGTTGAAGATGCGGGACTAGCGGGCTACGAGCAGTACTTC	CSVEDAGLAGYEQYF
NA	TRBV4-2	TRBD2	TRBJ2-1	TGTGCCAGCAGCCAGGCGACTAGCGGCTCCTACAATGAGCAGTTCTTC	CASSQATSGSYNEQFF
once	TRBV5-6	NA	TRBJ2-7	TGTGCCAGCAGCTTGCCCGGGTTCTACGAGCAGTACTTC	CASSLPGFYEQYF
NA	TRBV9	NA	TRBJ1-1	TGTGCCAGCAGCGTAGATTGGGAGATCTCTGAAGCTTTCTTT	CASSVDWEISEAFF